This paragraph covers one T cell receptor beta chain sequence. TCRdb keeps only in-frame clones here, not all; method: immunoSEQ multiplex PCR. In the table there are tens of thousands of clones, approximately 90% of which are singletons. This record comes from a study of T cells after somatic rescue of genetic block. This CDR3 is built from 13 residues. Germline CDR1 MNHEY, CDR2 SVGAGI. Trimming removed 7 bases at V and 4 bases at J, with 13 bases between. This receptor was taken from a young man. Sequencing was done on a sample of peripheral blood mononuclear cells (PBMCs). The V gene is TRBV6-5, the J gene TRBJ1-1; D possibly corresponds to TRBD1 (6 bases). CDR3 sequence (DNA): TGTGCCAGCACTCAACAGGGACTCACTGAAGCTTTCTTT. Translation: CASTQQGLTEAFF.